Listed below are T cell receptor beta chains from one sample, sequenced in a study of OX40 agonist ivuxolimab in advanced cancers. The data were produced by immunoSEQ multiplex PCR, yet TCRdb's version contains in-frame clones alone and is incomplete. Of approximately 68,000 clones in the sample, about four fifths were seen once. Specimen: CD4+ or CD8+ T cells sorted from blood, collected in a trial of the OX40 agonist ivuxolimab. The receptors come from an adult with an advanced solid tumor such as melanoma, head and neck, liver or kidney cancer. The CDR3 runs from the conserved cysteine through the conserved F or W. D genes are given only for firm matches. Some rows have no size entry. The others give once, few or many, or a class for an expanded clone.

DNA: TGTGCCAGCAGTAGCGGGAGCCCCAGCACAGATACGCAGTATTTT; CDR3: CASSSGSPSTDTQYF; D: TRBD2; V: TRBV2; size: -; J: TRBJ2-3
DNA: TGTGCCAGTAGTCCCCTCGGTGGCTCTGGAAACACCATATATTTT; CDR3: CASSPLGGSGNTIYF; D: -; V: TRBV19; size: -; J: TRBJ1-3
DNA: TGCAGCGTTGAGTTGTGGTGGATGAACACTGAAGCTTTCTTT; CDR3: CSVELWWMNTEAFF; D: -; V: TRBV29-1; size: -; J: TRBJ1-1
DNA: TGTGCCAGCAGTTTATCCCGAGAAGAGCAGTACTTC; CDR3: CASSLSREEQYF; D: -; V: TRBV28; size: -; J: TRBJ2-7
DNA: TGTGCCAGCAGACAACACGGCCCTAATGAAAAACTGTTTTTT; CDR3: CASRQHGPNEKLFF; D: -; V: TRBV6-5; size: -; J: TRBJ1-4
DNA: TGTGCCAGCAGGCCGGGAGTCACAGATACGCAGTATTTT; CDR3: CASRPGVTDTQYF; D: -; V: TRBV28; size: -; J: TRBJ2-3
DNA: TGTGCCAGCAGCTGGGGCCTAGGAGGGGATACGCAGTATTTT; CDR3: CASSWGLGGDTQYF; D: -; V: TRBV7-9; size: few; J: TRBJ2-3
DNA: TGCGCCAGCAGCCAAGCCCTGGGGGGGGGCCAACTCTATAGCAATCAGCCCCAGCATTTT; CDR3: CASSQALGGGQLYSNQPQHF; D: -; V: TRBV4-1; size: -; J: TRBJ1-5
DNA: TGTGCCTGGAGTGAGTGGACGGTCGATACTAGCAGGGATGAGCAGTTCTTC; CDR3: CAWSEWTVDTSRDEQFF; D: -; V: TRBV30; size: -; J: TRBJ2-1
DNA: TGTGCCAGCAGCTTATCTGGGGGCCCAATCGGTCAGCAGTTCTTC; CDR3: CASSLSGGPIGQQFF; D: -; V: TRBV5-4; size: -; J: TRBJ2-1
DNA: TGTGCCAGCAGTCTAGGGGAAGGGACTGAAGCTTTCTTT; CDR3: CASSLGEGTEAFF; D: -; V: TRBV2; size: -; J: TRBJ1-1
DNA: TGTGCCAGCAGCTTAAAGGATTCCCTCCACTTT; CDR3: CASSLKDSLHF; D: -; V: TRBV7-9; size: few; J: TRBJ1-6
DNA: TGTGCCAGCAGTTCTCACCCGAACACTGAAGCTTTCTTT; CDR3: CASSSHPNTEAFF; D: -; V: TRBV28; size: -; J: TRBJ1-1